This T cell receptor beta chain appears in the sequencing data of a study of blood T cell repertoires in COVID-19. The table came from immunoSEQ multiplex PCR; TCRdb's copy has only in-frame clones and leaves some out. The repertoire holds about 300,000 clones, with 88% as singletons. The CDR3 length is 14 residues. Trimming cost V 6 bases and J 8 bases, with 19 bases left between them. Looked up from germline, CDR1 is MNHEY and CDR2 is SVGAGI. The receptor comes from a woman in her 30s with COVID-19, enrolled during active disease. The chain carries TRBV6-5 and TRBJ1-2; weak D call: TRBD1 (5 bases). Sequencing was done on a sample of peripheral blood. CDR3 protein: CASSPTRGTRGYTF. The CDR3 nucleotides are TGTGCCAGCAGCCCAACAAGGGGCACCCGAGGCTACACCTTC.